The T cell receptor beta chain described here comes from a study of cytomegalovirus exposure and HLA in healthy donors. Study findings and constraints: A few chains linked to CMV were shown in vitro to be specific for CMV antigens. TCR clusters originating in the first cohort tended to co-occur in the roughly 110 validation repertoires, according to a later analysis.

Trimming at V came to 5 bases and at J to 4 bases, leaving 5 bases not matched to a gene. CDR3 length: 15 residues. Germline V lookup: CDR1 SGHRS, CDR2 YFSETQ. Sequenced by immunoSEQ multiplex PCR; TCRdb stores in-frame clones only, minus some. The repertoire holds fewer than 120,000 clones, with roughly 90% as singletons. With regard to this clone: Its antigen is as yet unknown.

This clonotype was sampled from a woman under 40 in good health and CMV-seropositive. Sequenced input: PBMCs. This chain links TRBV5-1 with TRBJ2-5, with 13 bases fitting TRBD2. This CDR3 reads CASSSGLAGVETQYF. DNA for the CDR3: TGCGCCAGCAGTAGTGGACTAGCGGGGGTAGAGACCCAGTACTTC.